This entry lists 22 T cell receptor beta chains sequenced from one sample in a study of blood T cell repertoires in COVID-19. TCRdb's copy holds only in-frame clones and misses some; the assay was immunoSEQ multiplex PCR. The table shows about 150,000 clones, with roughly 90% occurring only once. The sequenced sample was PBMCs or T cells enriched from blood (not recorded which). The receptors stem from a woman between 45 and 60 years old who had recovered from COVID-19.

The chain's CDR3 is CASSELGLGNTEAFF. CDR3 sequence (DNA): TGTGCCAGCAGCGAGTTGGGACTCGGGAACACTGAAGCTTTCTTT. This chain joins TRBV3-1 (or the pseudogene TRBV3-2) and TRBJ1-1; tentatively, D is TRBD1 (5 bases). This CDR3 comprises 15 residues. Germline loops: CDR1 LGHDT, CDR2 YNNKEL (reference sequence). The V gene lost 5 bases and the J gene lost 1 base, with 14 bases spanning the gap.

In DNA, the CDR3 is TGTGCCAGTAGTATCGAGTGGGCGTTGAACACTGAAGCTTTCTTT. As protein: CASSIEWALNTEAFF. The chain recombines TRBV19 with TRBJ1-1; D gene uncertain. Germline values: CDR1 LNHDA, CDR2 SQIVND (reference sequence). The CDR3 covers 15 residues. The germline V and J ends were trimmed by 3 bases and 0 bases, with 11 bases remaining between them.

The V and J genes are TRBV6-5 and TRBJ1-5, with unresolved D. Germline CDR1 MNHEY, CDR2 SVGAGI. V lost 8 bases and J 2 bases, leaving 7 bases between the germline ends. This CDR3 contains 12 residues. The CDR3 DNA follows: TGTGCCAGCGGGCCGGGCAATCAGCCCCAGCATTTT. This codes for CASGPGNQPQHF.

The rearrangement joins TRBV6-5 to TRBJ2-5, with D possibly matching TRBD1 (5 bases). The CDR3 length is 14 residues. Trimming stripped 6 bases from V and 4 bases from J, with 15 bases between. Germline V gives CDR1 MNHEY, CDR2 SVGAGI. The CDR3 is CASSRSGYGETQYF. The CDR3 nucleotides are TGTGCCAGCAGCCGGTCAGGGTATGGAGAGACCCAGTACTTC.

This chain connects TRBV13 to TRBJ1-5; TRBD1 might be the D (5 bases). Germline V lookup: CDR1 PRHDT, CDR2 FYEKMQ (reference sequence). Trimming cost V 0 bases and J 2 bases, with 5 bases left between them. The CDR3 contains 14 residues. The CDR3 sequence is CASSLGQGNQPQHF. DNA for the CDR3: TGTGCCAGCAGCTTAGGACAGGGCAATCAGCCCCAGCATTTT.

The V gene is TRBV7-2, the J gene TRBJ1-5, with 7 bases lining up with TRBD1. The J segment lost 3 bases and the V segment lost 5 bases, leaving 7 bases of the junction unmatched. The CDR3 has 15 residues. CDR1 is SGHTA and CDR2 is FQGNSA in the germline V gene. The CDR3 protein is CASSPGGQPNQPQHF. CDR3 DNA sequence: TGTGCCAGCAGCCCCGGGGGACAGCCCAATCAGCCCCAGCATTTT.

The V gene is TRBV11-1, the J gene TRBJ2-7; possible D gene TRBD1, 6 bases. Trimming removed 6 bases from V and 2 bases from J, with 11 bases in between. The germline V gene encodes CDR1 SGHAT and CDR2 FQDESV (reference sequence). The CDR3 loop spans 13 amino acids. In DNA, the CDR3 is TGTGCCAGCAGGCAGGGGACAACCTACGAGCAGTACTTC. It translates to CASRQGTTYEQYF.

CDR3 sequence: CASSYSPTSGVYNEQFF. For the CDR3, the DNA is TGTGCCAGCAGTTACTCGCCGACTAGCGGGGTATACAATGAGCAGTTCTTC. The rearrangement links TRBV6-2 or TRBV6-3 to TRBJ2-1; 11 bases are a match to TRBD2. This CDR3 spans 17 amino acids. The junction had 5 bases not matched to a gene; V was cut back by 0 bases and J by 4 bases. Looked up from germline, CDR1 is MNHEY and CDR2 is SVGEGT.

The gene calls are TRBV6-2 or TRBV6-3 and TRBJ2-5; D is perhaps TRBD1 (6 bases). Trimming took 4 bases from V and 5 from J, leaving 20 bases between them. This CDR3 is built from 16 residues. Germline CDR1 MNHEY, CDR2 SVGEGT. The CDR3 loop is CASSLRPLKRGETQYF. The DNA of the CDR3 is TGTGCCAGCAGTTTACGTCCGCTAAAAAGGGGGGAGACCCAGTACTTC.

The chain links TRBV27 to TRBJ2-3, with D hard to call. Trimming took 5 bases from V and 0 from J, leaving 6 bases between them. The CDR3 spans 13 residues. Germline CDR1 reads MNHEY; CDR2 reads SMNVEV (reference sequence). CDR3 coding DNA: TGTGCCAGCAGTCCGTCTAGCACAGATACGCAGTATTTT. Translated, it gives CASSPSSTDTQYF.

This CDR3 is CATGAYQPGSLTEAFF. CDR3 nucleotides: TGTGCCACCGGTGCATACCAACCGGGAAGCCTTACTGAAGCTTTCTTT. V gene TRBV24-1 combines with J gene TRBJ1-1; D unresolved. Germline-derived CDR1 and CDR2 are KGHDR and SFDVKD. This CDR3 region has 16 residues. V lost 9 bases and J lost 5, with 24 bases in between.

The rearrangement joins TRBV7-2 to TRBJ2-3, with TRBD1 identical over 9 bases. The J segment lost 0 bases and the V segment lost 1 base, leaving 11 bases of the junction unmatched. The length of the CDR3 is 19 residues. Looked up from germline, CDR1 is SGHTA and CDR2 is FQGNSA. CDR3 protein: CASSLERTGDPFSTDTQYF. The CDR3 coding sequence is TGTGCCAGCAGCTTAGAGAGGACAGGGGACCCTTTTAGCACAGATACGCAGTATTTT.

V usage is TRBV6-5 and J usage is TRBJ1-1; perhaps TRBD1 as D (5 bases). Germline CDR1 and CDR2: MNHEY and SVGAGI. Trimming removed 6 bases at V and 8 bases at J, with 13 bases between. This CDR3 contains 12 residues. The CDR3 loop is CASRSQGREAFF. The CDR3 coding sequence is TGTGCCAGCAGATCCCAGGGTCGCGAAGCTTTCTTT.

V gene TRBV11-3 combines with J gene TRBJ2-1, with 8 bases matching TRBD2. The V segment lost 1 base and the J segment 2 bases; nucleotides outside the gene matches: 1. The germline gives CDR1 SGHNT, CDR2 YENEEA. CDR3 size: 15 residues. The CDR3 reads CASSLGGGTYNEQFF. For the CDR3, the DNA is TGTGCCAGCAGCTTAGGCGGGGGGACCTACAATGAGCAGTTCTTC.

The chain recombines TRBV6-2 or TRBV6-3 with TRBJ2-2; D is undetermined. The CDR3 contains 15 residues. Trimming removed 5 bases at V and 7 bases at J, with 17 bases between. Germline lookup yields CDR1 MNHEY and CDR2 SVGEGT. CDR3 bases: TGTGCCAGCAGTAATGCCCCTCGCAGTCACGGGGAGCTGTTTTTT. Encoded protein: CASSNAPRSHGELFF.

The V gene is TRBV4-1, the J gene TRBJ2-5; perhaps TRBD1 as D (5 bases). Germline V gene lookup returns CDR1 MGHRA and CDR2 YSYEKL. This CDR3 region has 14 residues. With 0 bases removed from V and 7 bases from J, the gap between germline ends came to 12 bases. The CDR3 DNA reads TGCGCCAGCAGCCAAGAAGGGGCCAGAAGGACCCAGTACTTC. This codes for CASSQEGARRTQYF.

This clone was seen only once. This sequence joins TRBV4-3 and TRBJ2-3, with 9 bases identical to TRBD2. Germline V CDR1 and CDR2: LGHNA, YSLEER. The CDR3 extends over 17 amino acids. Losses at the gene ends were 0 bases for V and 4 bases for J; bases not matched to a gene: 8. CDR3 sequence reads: CASSQDPASGVADTQYF. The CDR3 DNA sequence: TGCGCCAGCAGCCAAGATCCCGCTAGCGGGGTAGCAGATACGCAGTATTTT.

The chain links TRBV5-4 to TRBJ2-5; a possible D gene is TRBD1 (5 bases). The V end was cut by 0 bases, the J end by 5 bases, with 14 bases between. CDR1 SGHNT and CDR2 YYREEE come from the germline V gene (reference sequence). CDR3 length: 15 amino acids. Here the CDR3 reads CASSLDQGAGETQYF. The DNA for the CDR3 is TGTGCCAGCAGCTTGGACCAGGGTGCCGGGGAGACCCAGTACTTC.

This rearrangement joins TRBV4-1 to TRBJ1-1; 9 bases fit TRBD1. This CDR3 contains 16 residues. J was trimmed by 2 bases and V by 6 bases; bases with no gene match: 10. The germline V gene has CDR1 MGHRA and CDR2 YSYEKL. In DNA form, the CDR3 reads TGCGCCAGCAGTAACGACAGGGGGGTAAAAAACACTGAAGCTTTCTTT. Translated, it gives CASSNDRGVKNTEAFF.

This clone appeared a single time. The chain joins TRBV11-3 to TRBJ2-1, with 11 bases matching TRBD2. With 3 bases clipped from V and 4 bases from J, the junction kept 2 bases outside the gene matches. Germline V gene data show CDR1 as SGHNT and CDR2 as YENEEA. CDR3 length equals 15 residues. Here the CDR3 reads CASSFSGGEYNEQFF. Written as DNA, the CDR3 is TGTGCCAGCAGCTTTAGCGGGGGGGAATACAATGAGCAGTTCTTC. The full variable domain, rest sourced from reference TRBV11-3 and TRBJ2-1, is EAGVVQSPRYKIIEKKQPVAFWCNPISGHNTLYWYLQNLGQGPELLIRYENEEAVDDSQLPKDRFSAERLKGVDSTLKIQPAELGDSAVYLCASSFSGGEYNEQFFGPGTRLTVL.

This CDR3 reads CASNPGGTGLNQPQHF. DNA for the CDR3: TGTGCCAGTAACCCCGGCGGGACAGGCCTCAATCAGCCCCAGCATTTT. This chain joins TRBV19 and TRBJ1-5; 8 bases match TRBD1. Germline trimming cut 7 bases from V and 3 bases from J; bases unmatched to any gene: 11. Germline CDR1 and CDR2: LNHDA and SQIVND (reference sequence). This CDR3 comprises 16 residues.

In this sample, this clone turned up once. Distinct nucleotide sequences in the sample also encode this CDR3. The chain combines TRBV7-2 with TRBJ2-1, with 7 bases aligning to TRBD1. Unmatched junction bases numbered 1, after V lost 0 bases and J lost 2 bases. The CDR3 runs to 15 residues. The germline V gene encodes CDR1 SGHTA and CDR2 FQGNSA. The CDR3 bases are TGTGCCAGCAGCTTAGCAGGGGGCCCCTACAATGAGCAGTTCTTC. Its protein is CASSLAGGPYNEQFF.